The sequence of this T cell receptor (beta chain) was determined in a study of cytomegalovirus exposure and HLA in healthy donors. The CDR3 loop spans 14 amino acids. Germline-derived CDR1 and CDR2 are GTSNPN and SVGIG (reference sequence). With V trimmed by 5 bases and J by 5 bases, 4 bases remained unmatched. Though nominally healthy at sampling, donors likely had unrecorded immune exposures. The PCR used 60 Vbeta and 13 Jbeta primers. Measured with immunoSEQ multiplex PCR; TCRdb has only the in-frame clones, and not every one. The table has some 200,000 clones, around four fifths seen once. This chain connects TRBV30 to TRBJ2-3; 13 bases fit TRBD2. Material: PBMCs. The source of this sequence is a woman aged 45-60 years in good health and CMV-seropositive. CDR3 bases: TGTGCCTGGGGCCGGACTAGCGGGAGAGATACGCAGTATTTT. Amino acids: CAWGRTSGRDTQYF.